This TCR beta chain was observed in a study of T-cell reconstitution after alpha-beta-depleted transplantation in children. This clonotype was found many times. Unique molecular identifiers were incorporated when the TCRbeta library was constructed. TCRdb re-analysed the PCR reads in MiXCR, keeping a single row per CDR3 protein. This table has approximately 91,000 distinct CDR3 sequences, roughly 7.7% appearing once. Germline V gene lookup returns CDR1 LNHNV and CDR2 YYDKDF (reference sequence). V trimming: 5 bases; J trimming: 2 bases; junction bases outside the gene matches: 4. This CDR3 spans 15 amino acids.

The receptor comes from a human donor who donated a stem cell graft to a child with congenital amegakaryocytic thrombocytopenia. Sequencing used PBMCs from the stem cell graft donor, obtained from the stem cell graft. This sequence joins TRBV15 and TRBJ1-2; TRBD1 aligns across 11 bases. The CDR3 sequence is CATSSWDRGNYGYTF. CDR3 bases: TGTGCCACCAGCTCCTGGGACAGGGGGAACTATGGCTACACCTTC.